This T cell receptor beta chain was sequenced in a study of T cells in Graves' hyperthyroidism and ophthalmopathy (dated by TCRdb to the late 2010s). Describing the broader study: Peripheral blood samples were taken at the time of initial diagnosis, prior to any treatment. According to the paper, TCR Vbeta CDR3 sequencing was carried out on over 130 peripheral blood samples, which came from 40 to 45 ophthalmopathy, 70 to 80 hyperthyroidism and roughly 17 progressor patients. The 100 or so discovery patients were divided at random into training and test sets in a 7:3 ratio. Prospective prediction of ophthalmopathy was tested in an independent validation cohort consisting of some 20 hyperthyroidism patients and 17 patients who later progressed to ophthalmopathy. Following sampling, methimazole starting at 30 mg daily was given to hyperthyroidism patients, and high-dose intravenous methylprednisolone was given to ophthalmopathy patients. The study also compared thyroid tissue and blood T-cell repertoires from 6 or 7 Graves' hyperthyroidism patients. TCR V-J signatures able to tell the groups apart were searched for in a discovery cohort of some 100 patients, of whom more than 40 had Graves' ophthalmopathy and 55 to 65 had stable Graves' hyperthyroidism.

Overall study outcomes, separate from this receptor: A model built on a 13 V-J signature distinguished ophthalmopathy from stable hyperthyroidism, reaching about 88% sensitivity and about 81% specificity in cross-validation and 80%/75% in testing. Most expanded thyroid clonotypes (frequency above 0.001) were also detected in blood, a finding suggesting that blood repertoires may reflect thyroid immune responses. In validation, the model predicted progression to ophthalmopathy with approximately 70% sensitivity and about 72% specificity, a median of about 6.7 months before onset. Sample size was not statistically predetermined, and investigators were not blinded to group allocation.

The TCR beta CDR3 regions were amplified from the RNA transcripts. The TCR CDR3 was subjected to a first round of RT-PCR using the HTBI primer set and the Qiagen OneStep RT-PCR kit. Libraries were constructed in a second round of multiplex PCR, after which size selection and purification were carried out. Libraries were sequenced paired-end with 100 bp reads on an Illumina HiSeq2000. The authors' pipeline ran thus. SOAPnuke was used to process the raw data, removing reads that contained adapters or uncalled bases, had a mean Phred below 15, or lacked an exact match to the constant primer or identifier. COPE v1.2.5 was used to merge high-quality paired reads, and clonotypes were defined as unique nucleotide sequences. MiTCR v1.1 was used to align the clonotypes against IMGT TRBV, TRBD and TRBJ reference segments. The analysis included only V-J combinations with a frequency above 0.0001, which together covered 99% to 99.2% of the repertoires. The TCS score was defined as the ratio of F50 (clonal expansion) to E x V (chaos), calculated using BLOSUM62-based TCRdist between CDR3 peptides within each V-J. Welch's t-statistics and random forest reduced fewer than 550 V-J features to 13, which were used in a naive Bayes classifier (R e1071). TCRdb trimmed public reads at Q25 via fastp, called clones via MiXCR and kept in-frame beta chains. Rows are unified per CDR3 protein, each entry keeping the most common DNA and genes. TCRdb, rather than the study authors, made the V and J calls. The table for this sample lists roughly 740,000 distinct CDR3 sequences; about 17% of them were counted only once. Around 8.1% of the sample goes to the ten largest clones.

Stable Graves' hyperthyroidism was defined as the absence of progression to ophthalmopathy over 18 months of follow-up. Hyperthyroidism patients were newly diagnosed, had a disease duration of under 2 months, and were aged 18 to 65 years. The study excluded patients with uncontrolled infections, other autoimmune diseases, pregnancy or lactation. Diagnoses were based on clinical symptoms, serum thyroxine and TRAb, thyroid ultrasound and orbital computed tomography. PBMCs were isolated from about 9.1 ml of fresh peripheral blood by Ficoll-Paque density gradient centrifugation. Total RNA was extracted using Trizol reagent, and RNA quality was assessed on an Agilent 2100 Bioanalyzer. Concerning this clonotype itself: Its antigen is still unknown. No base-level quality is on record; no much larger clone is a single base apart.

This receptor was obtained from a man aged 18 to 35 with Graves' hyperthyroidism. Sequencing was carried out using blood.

The CDR3: CASSESGGFSSYNEQFF. The DNA sequence is TGTGCCAGCAGTGAATCAGGAGGGTTCAGCTCCTACAATGAGCAGTTCTTC. The sequence joins TRBV25-1 to TRBJ2-1, and the D gene may be TRBD2, 6 bases matching. Cut back by 1 base and 0 bases, the V and J ends lie 13 bases apart. In the germline V gene, CDR1 corresponds to MGHDK and CDR2 to SYGVNS. From the cysteine through the phenylalanine, the CDR3 covers 17 amino acids. This entry keeps only the CDR3 DNA: 51 bases, framed from base 1. The reference TRBV25-1 and TRBJ2-1 proteins fill in what lies around the CDR3, so the full variable domain reads EADIYQTPRYLVIGTGKKITLECSQTMGHDKMYWYQQDPGMELHLIHYSYGVNSTEKGDLSSESTVSRIRTEHFPLTLESARPSHTSQYLCASSESGGFSSYNEQFFGPGTRLTVL.